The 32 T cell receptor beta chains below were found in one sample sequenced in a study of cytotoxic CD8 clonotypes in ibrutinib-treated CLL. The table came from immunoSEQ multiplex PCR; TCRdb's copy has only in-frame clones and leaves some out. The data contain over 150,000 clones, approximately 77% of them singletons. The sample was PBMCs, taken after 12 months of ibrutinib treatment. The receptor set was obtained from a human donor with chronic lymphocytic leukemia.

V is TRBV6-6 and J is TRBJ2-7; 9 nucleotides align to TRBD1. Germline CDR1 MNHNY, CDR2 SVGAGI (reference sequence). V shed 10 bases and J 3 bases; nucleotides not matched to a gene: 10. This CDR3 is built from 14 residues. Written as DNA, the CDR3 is TGTGCCATCACCGAACCGGGACAGGGCTACGAGCAGTACTTC. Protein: CAITEPGQGYEQYF.

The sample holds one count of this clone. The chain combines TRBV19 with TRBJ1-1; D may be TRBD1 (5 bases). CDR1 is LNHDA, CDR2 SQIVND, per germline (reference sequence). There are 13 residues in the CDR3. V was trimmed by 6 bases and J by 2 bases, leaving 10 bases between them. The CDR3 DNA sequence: TGTGCCAGTAGGACACAGGCTAACACTGAAGCTTTCTTT. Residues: CASRTQANTEAFF.

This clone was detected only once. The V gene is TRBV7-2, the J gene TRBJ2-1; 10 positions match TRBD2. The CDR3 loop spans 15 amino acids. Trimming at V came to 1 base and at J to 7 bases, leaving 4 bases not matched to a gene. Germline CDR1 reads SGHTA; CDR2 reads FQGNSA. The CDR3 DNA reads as TGTGCCAGCAGCTTAGAGCCTAGCGGGGGTAATGAGCAGTTCTTC. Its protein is CASSLEPSGGNEQFF.

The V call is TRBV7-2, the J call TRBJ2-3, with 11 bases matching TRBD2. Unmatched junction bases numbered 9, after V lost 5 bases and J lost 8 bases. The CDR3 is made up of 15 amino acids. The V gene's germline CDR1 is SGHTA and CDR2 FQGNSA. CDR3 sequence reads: CASSQPIAGGGTQYF. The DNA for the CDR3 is TGTGCCAGCAGCCAACCTATAGCGGGAGGGGGTACGCAGTATTTT.

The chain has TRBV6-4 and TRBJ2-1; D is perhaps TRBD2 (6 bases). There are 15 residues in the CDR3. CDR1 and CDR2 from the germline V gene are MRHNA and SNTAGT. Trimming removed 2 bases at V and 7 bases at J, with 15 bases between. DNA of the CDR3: TGTGCCAGCAGTGACGGGGGGACCTACGGGAATGAGCAGTTCTTC. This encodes CASSDGGTYGNEQFF.

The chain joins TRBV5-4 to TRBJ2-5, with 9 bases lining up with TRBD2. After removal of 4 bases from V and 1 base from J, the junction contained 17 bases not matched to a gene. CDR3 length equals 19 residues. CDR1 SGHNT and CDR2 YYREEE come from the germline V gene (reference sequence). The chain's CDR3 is CASSQSLMAAGGPQETQYF. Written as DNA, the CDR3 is TGTGCCAGCAGCCAGAGTTTAATGGCAGCGGGAGGCCCCCAAGAGACCCAGTACTTC. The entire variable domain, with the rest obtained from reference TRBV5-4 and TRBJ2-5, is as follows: ETGVTQSPTHLIKTRGQQVTLRCSSQSGHNTVSWYQQALGQGPQFIFQYYREEENGRGNFPPRFSGLQFPNYSSELNVNALELDDSALYLCASSQSLMAAGGPQETQYFGPGTRLLVL.

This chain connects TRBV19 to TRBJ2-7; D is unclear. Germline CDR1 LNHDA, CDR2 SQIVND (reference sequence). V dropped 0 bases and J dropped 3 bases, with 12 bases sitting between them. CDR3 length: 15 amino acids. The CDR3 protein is CASSIDPLGGYEQYF. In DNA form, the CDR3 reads TGTGCCAGTAGTATAGATCCTCTTGGCGGCTACGAGCAGTACTTC.

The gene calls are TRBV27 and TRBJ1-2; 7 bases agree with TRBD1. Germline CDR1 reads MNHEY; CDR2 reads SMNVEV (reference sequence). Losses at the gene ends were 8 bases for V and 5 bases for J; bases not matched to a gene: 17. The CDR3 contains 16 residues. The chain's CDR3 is CASRRTGGQRDYGYTF. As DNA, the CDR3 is TGTGCCAGCCGCAGGACAGGAGGTCAGAGGGATTATGGCTACACCTTC.

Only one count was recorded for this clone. Here the CDR3 reads CASSLDSVGPGANVLTF. CDR3 DNA sequence: TGTGCCAGCAGCTTGGATTCTGTGGGCCCTGGGGCCAACGTCCTGACTTTC. The chain employs TRBV5-5 and TRBJ2-6; D is ambiguous. Germline loops: CDR1 SGHKS, CDR2 YYEKEE (reference sequence). The CDR3 is 17 amino acids. V lost 0 bases to trimming and J lost 2 bases, with 12 bases between them.

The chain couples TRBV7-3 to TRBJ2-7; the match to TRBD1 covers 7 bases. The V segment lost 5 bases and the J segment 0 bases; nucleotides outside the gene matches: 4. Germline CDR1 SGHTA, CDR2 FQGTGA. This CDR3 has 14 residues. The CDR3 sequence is CASSVTGDSYEQYF. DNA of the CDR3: TGTGCCAGCAGCGTCACAGGGGACTCCTACGAGCAGTACTTC. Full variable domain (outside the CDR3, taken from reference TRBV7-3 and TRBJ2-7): GAGVSQTPSNKVTEKGKYVELRCDPISGHTALYWYRQSLGQGPEFLIYFQGTGAADDSGLPNDRFFAVRPEGSVSTLKIQRTERGDSAVYLCASSVTGDSYEQYFGPGTRLTVT.

The CDR3 sequence is CASSQRTSGIFRNEQFF. The CDR3 DNA reads TGTGCCAGCAGCCAACGGACTAGCGGGATATTCCGCAATGAGCAGTTCTTC. The V call is TRBV14, the J call TRBJ2-1, with 12 bases matching TRBD2. This CDR3 spans 17 amino acids. Trimming removed 2 bases from V and 6 bases from J; junction bases left unmatched: 8. The germline CDR1 and CDR2 sequences are SGHDN and FVKESK.

The CDR3 nucleotides read TGTGCCAGCTCGAACGCGGGGGCGAACCCCTCGTCATGGGACAATCAGCCCCAGCATTTT. Translated, it gives CASSNAGANPSSWDNQPQHF. The chain combines TRBV18 with TRBJ1-5; D perhaps matches TRBD1 (6 bases). The germline V and J ends were trimmed by 6 bases and 3 bases, with 30 bases remaining between them. The germline gives CDR1 KGHSH, CDR2 LQKENI. This CDR3 spans 20 amino acids.

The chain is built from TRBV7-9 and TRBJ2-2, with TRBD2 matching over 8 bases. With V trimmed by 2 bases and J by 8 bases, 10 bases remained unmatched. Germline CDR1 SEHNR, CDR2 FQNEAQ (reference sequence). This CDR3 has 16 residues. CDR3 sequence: CASSLRAGEGAGELFF. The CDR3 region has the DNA TGTGCCAGCAGCTTACGAGCGGGAGAAGGGGCGGGGGAGCTGTTTTTT. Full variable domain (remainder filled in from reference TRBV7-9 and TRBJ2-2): DTGVSQNPRHKITKRGQNVTFRCDPISEHNRLYWYRQTLGQGPEFLTYFQNEAQLEKSRLLSDRFSAERPKGSFSTLEIQRTEQGDSAMYLCASSLRAGEGAGELFFGEGSRLTVL.

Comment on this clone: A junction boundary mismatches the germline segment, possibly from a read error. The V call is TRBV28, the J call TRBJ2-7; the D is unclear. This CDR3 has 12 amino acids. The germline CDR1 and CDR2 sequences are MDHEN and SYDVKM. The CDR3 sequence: CASSPQLYEQCF. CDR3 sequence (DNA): TGTGCCAGCAGTCCTCAACTCTACGAGCAGTGCTTC.

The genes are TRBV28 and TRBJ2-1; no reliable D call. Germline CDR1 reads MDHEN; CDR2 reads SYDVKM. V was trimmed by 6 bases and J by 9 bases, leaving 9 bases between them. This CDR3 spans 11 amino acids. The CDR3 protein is CASRGWGEQFF. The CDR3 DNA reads TGTGCCAGCAGAGGGTGGGGTGAGCAGTTCTTC.

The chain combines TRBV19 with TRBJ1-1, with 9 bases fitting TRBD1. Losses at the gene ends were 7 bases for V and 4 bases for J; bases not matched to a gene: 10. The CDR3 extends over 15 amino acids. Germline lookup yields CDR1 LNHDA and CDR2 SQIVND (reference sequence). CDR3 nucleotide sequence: TGTGCCAGTATGCCGGGACAGGGTAGGAGCACTGAAGCTTTCTTT. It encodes CASMPGQGRSTEAFF. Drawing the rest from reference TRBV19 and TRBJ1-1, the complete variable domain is DGGITQSPKYLFRKEGQNVTLSCEQNLNHDAMYWYRQDPGQGLRLIYYSQIVNDFQKGDIAEGYSVSREKKESFPLTVTSAQKNPTAFYLCASMPGQGRSTEAFFGQGTRLTVV.

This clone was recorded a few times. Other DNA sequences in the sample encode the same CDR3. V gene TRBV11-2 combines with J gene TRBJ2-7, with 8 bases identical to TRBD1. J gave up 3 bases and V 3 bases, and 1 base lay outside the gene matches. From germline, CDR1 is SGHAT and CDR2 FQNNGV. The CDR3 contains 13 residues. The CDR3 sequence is CASSLDRVYEQYF. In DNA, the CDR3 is TGTGCCAGCAGCTTGGACAGGGTCTACGAGCAGTACTTC.

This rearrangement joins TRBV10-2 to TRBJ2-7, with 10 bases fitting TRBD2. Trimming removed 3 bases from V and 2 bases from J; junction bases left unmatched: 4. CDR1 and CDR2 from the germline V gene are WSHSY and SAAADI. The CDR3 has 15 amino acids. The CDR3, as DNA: TGCGCCAGCAGTGATAGGACTAGCGGTACCTACGAGCAGTACTTC. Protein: CASSDRTSGTYEQYF.

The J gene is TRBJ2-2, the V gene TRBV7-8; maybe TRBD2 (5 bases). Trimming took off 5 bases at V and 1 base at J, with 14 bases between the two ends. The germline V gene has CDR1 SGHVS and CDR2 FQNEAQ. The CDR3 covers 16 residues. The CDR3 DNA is TGTGCCAGCAGCCCCCTGAGGGCCGAGAACACCGGGGAGCTGTTTTTT. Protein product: CASSPLRAENTGELFF.

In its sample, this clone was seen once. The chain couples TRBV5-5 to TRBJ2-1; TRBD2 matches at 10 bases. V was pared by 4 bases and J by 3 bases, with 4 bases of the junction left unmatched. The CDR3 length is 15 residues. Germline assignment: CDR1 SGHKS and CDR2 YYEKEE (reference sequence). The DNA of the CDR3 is TGTGCCAGCAGCCCAGCGGGAGGGGTCTACAATGAGCAGTTCTTC. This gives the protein CASSPAGGVYNEQFF.

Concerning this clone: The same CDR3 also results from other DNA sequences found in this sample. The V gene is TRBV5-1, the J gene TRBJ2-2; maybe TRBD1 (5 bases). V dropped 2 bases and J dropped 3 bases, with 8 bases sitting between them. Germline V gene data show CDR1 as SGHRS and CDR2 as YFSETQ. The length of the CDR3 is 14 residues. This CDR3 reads CASSLTGDTGELFF. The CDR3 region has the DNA TGCGCCAGCAGCTTAACAGGAGACACCGGGGAGCTGTTTTTT.

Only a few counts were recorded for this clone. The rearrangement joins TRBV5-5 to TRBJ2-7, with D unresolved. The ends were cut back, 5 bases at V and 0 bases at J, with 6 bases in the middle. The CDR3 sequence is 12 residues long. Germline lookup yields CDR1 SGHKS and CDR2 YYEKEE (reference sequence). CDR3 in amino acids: CASSYSSYEQYF. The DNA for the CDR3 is TGTGCCAGCAGTTATAGCTCCTACGAGCAGTACTTC.

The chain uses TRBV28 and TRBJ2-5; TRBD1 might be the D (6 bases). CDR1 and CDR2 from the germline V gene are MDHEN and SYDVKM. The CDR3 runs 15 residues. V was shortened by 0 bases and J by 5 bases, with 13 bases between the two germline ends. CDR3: CASSLWDLQGETQYF. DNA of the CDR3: TGTGCCAGCAGTTTATGGGACCTCCAGGGGGAGACCCAGTACTTC.

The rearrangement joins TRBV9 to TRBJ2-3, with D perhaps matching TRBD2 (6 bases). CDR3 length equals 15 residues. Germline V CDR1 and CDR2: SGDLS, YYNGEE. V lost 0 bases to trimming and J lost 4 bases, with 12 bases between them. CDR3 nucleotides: TGTGCCAGCAGCGTAGTGGCTAGCGAAGCAGATACGCAGTATTTT. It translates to CASSVVASEADTQYF.

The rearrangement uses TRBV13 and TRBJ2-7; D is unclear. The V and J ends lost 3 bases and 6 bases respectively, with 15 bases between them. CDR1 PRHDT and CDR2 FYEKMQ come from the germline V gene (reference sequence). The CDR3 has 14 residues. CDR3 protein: CASSFRTVLGEQYF. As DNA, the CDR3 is TGTGCCAGCAGCTTCCGAACAGTTTTGGGCGAGCAGTACTTC.

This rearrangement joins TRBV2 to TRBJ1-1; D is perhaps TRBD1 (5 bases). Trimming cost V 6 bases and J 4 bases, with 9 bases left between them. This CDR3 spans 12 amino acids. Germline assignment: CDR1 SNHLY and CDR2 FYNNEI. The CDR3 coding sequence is TGTGCCAGCAGCATACAGGTCACTGAAGCTTTCTTT. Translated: CASSIQVTEAFF.

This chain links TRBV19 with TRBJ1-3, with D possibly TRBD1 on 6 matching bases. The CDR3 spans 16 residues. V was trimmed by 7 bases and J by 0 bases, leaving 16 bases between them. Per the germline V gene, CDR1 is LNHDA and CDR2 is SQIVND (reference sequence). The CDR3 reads CASNSREGGSGNTIYF. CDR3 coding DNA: TGTGCCAGTAATTCAAGGGAAGGGGGCTCTGGAAACACCATATATTTT.

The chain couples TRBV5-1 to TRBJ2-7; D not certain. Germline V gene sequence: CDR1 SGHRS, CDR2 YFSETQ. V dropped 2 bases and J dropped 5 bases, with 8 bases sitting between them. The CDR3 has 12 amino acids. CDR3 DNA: TGCGCCAGCAGCTTCCGGACCCACGAGCAGTACTTC. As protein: CASSFRTHEQYF.

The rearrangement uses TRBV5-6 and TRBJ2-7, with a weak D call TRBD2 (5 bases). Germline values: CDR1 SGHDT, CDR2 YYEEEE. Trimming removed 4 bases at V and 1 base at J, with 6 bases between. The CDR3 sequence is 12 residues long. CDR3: CASSPGSYEQYF. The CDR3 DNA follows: TGTGCCAGCAGCCCGGGGTCCTACGAGCAGTACTTC.

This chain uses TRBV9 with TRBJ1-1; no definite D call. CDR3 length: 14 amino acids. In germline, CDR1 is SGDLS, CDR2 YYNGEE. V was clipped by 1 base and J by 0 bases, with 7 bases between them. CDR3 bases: TGTGCCAGCAGCGTATCTCAGGTGAACACTGAAGCTTTCTTT. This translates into CASSVSQVNTEAFF.

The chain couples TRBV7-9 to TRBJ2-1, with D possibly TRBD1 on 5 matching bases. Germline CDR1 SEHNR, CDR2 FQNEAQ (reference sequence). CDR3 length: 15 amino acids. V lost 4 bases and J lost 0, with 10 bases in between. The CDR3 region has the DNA TGTGCCAGCAGCTCCAGGGCCGGCTCCTACAATGAGCAGTTCTTC. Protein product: CASSSRAGSYNEQFF.

CDR3: CASSLEKRYTEAFF. The CDR3 DNA is TGTGCCAGCAGCTTAGAGAAGCGGTACACTGAAGCTTTCTTT. The chain links TRBV7-9 to TRBJ1-1; D unclear. This CDR3 spans 14 amino acids. V lost 1 base, J lost 3 bases, and 9 bases lay in between. CDR1 and CDR2 from the germline V gene are SEHNR and FQNEAQ (reference sequence).